A single sample gave rise to the 11 T cell receptor beta chains below, sequenced in a study of blood T cells in healthy people across ages (dated by TCRdb to the mid-2010s). Receptor amplification or capture employed 5' RACE. Instrument used: Illumina HiSeq 2500. A second about 7 to 11 cycle PCR used a sample-barcoded 5' primer and a J-beta primer mix. The raw public data were reprocessed by TCRdb itself: fastp quality trimming at Q25, MiXCR clonotype calling, in-frame beta chains only. Every CDR3 protein is listed once, alongside the most common genes and DNA of its rows. The sample records approximately 730,000 distinct CDR3 sequences, 53% of which are singletons. The ten largest clones add up to approximately 40% of the sample. The sequencing sample was made of blood. The receptor set was obtained from an elderly man in good health.

In DNA form, the CDR3 reads TGCAGCGTTGACGTAGCGACCTTCTTTGAGCAGTACTTC. It encodes CSVDVATFFEQYF. This sequence joins TRBV29-1 and TRBJ2-7; possible D gene TRBD2, 5 bases. Per germline, CDR1 SQVTM and CDR2 ANQGSEA. The V end lost 3 bases, the J end lost 7 bases, and 16 bases lay between the germline ends. CDR3 length: 13 amino acids.

The J gene is TRBJ2-7, the V gene TRBV3-1, with 10 nucleotides matching TRBD2. Germline V gene data show CDR1 as LGHDT and CDR2 as YNNKEL (reference sequence). This CDR3 comprises 16 residues. The V segment lost 4 bases and the J segment 12 bases; nucleotides outside the gene matches: 18. The CDR3 bases are TGTGCCAGCAGCCCTTCCCCAGGGCTAGCGGGAGCAGGGGGGTACTTC. Translating gives CASSPSPGLAGAGGYF.

The chain carries TRBV27 and TRBJ2-1, with D possibly being TRBD2 (5 bases). V lost 5 bases and J lost 3, with 11 bases in between. The CDR3 has 14 residues. Germline V CDR1 and CDR2: MNHEY, SMNVEV (reference sequence). CDR3 protein: CASSSGRHYNEQFF. In nucleotides, the CDR3 is TGTGCCAGCAGTAGCGGTCGTCACTACAATGAGCAGTTCTTC.

The table lists this clonotype with a count of one. This sequence joins TRBV5-1 and TRBJ2-1; 13 bases map to TRBD2. The CDR3 contains 16 residues. Germline V gene sequence: CDR1 SGHRS, CDR2 YFSETQ. The V and J ends lost 0 bases and 8 bases, in that order; junction bases with no gene match: 5. CDR3 nucleotides: TGCGCCAGCAGCTTGGGGACTAGCGGGAGATCCTATGAGCAGTTCTTC. Its protein is CASSLGTSGRSYEQFF.

In this sample, this clonotype turned up once. The chain carries TRBV3-1 and TRBJ1-1; D might be TRBD1 (5 bases). Trimming removed 5 bases at V and 4 bases at J, with 11 bases between. From germline, CDR1 is LGHDT and CDR2 YNNKEL (reference sequence). The CDR3 sequence is 13 residues long. The CDR3 region is CASSRVRGTEAFF. DNA for the CDR3: TGTGCCAGCAGCAGGGTGAGGGGCACTGAAGCTTTCTTT.

This clonotype was seen a handful of times. The V and J genes are TRBV9 and TRBJ2-1, with D perhaps TRBD1 (5 bases). Deletions cut 0 bases from V and 4 bases from J, with 11 bases between. The CDR3 runs to 15 residues. Germline CDR1 and CDR2: SGDLS and YYNGEE. DNA of the CDR3: TGTGCCAGCAGCGTAGAGGGGCTAGTTTACAATGAGCAGTTCTTC. Encoded protein: CASSVEGLVYNEQFF. Supplemented by reference TRBV9 and TRBJ2-1, the full variable domain reads DSGVTQTPKHLITATGQRVTLRCSPRSGDLSVYWYQQSLDQGLQFLIQYYNGEERAKGNILERFSAQQFPDLHSELNLSSLELGDSALYFCASSVEGLVYNEQFFGPGTRLTVL.

Notes on this clonotype: A much larger clone sits a single nucleotide away, making a read error possible. V gene TRBV20-1 combines with J gene TRBJ2-5; TRBD2 matches at 10 bases. V trimming: 5 bases; J trimming: 11 bases; junction bases outside the gene matches: 20. CDR3 length: 16 amino acids. CDR1 is DFQATT, CDR2 SNEGSKA, per germline (reference sequence). The CDR3 DNA reads TGCAGTGCTCCCCAAGCGGGAGGGCCGGGAAACAATGAGCAGTACTTC. Translation gives CSAPQAGGPGNNEQYF.

The chain carries TRBV20-1 and TRBJ2-5; D possibly matches TRBD1 or TRBD2 (6 bases each). CDR1 and CDR2 (germline): DFQATT, SNEGSKA (reference sequence). The CDR3 is 11 amino acids. V lost 6 bases, J lost 9 bases, and 14 bases lay in between. Here the CDR3 reads CSAQPGAAQYF. In DNA form, the CDR3 reads TGCAGTGCGCAGCCGGGGGCGGCCCAGTACTTC.

The V gene is TRBV7-6, the J gene TRBJ2-1, with 11 positions matching TRBD1. Germline CDR1 SGHVS, CDR2 FNYEAQ. The CDR3 totals 17 residues. The trim removed 1 base at V and 5 bases at J, leaving 7 bases unmatched. Here the CDR3 DNA reads TGTGCCAGCAGCTTAGGGGGACAGGGGGATCCGCACAATGAGCAGTTCTTC. Its protein is CASSLGGQGDPHNEQFF. The variable domain in full, completed from reference TRBV7-6 and TRBJ2-1, reads GAGVSQSPRYKVTKRGQDVALRCDPISGHVSLYWYRQALGQGPEFLTYFNYEAQQDKSGLPNDRFSAERPEGSISTLTIQRTEQRDSAMYRCASSLGGQGDPHNEQFFGPGTRLTVL.

J is TRBJ1-4 and V is TRBV15; D may be TRBD1 (5 bases). Between the trimmed V and J ends, which lost 0 bases and 5 bases, there was a span of 13 bases. Looked up from germline, CDR1 is LNHNV and CDR2 is YYDKDF (reference sequence). CDR3 length: 16 amino acids. The CDR3 DNA follows: TGTGCCACCAGCAGAGATCGAAGGGGCCTCAATGAAAAACTGTTTTTT. It specifies CATSRDRRGLNEKLFF.

In its sample, this clonotype was seen many times. This chain uses TRBV11-2 with TRBJ1-4, with a tentative D call TRBD1 (6 bases). V lost 3 bases to trimming and J lost 0 bases, with 8 bases between them. This CDR3 has 15 residues. Germline values: CDR1 SGHAT, CDR2 FQNNGV. CDR3 residues: CASSFGQTTNEKLFF. The CDR3 nucleotides are TGTGCCAGCAGCTTTGGACAGACAACTAATGAAAAACTGTTTTTT.